Listed here are 20 T cell receptor beta chains from one sample, sequenced in a study of T cell repertoires in cytomegalovirus infection. TCRdb recomputed calls from the reads with MiXCR, one row per CDR3 protein. Of around 78,000 distinct CDR3 sequences in the sample, 20% to 30% were seen once. These receptors lack a known antigen. Sequenced material: CD8+ T cells from cultured PBMCs, taken from culture after CMV antigen stimulation. Receptors originate from a human donor in good health (CMV status not recorded). Some clones in this sample may be carry-over from other donors' samples.

This clonotype was seen a handful of times. This rearrangement joins TRBV7-9 to TRBJ2-7; tentatively, D is TRBD1 or TRBD2 (5 bases each). V lost 6 bases and J lost 2, with 11 bases in between. CDR3 length: 13 residues. Germline CDR1 and CDR2: SEHNR and FQNEAQ (reference sequence). CDR3 loop: CASSHGTTYEQYF. Here the CDR3 DNA reads TGTGCCAGCAGTCACGGGACCACCTACGAGCAGTACTTC.

The chain recombines TRBV11-3 with TRBJ1-2; D gene unclear. V was pared by 4 bases and J by 3 bases, with 6 bases between. The CDR3 covers 12 residues. Per the germline V gene, CDR1 is SGHNT and CDR2 is YENEEA. This CDR3 reads CASSSGDYGYTF. CDR3 in DNA: TGTGCCAGCAGCTCCGGGGACTATGGCTACACCTTC.

This clonotype was seen at least ten times. The gene calls are TRBV7-2 and TRBJ2-5, with D tentatively TRBD2 (5 bases). Germline CDR1 and CDR2: SGHTA and FQGNSA. V was clipped by 6 bases and J by 7 bases, with 12 bases between them. CDR3 length equals 12 residues. CDR3 nucleotides: TGTGCCAGCAGGTCCGGCGAGGGGACCCAGTACTTC. Protein: CASRSGEGTQYF. Combining the CDR3 with reference TRBV7-2 and TRBJ2-5 gives the whole variable domain GAGVSQSPSNKVTEKGKDVELRCDPISGHTALYWYRQSLGQGLEFLIYFQGNSAPDKSGLPSDRFSAERTGGSVSTLTIQRTQQEDSAVYLCASRSGEGTQYFGPGTRLLVL.

The V and J genes are TRBV5-6 and TRBJ2-2; D unresolved. The V gene's germline CDR1 is SGHDT and CDR2 YYEEEE. There are 16 residues in the CDR3. Trimming removed 1 base from V and 5 bases from J, with 15 bases in between. The chain's CDR3 is CASSLMGNMGTGELFF. CDR3 nucleotides: TGTGCCAGCAGCTTGATGGGGAACATGGGGACCGGGGAGCTGTTTTTT. Using reference TRBV5-6 and TRBJ2-2 for the parts outside the CDR3, the full variable domain is DAGVTQSPTHLIKTRGQQVTLRCSPKSGHDTVSWYQQALGQGPQFIFQYYEEEERQRGNFPDRFSGHQFPNYSSELNVNALLLGDSALYLCASSLMGNMGTGELFFGEGSRLTVL.

The gene calls are TRBV9 and TRBJ2-5, with D perhaps TRBD2 (7 bases). The CDR3 has 15 residues. Germline CDR1 SGDLS, CDR2 YYNGEE. Between the trimmed V and J ends, which lost 0 bases and 0 bases, there was a span of 9 bases. The CDR3 loop reads CASSVEGGYQETQYF. The DNA of the CDR3 is TGTGCCAGCAGCGTAGAGGGGGGGTACCAAGAGACCCAGTACTTC.

The chain combines TRBV5-1 with TRBJ2-1; D is possibly TRBD2 (6 bases). Germline V CDR1 and CDR2: SGHRS, YFSETQ. This CDR3 contains 16 residues. Trimming left V 0 bases short and J 2 bases short, with 12 bases between. For the CDR3, the DNA is TGCGCCAGCAGCTTGGCCAGAGCGGGCGCCTACAATGAGCAGTTCTTC. It is translated as CASSLARAGAYNEQFF.

The chain has TRBV4-3 and TRBJ2-7, with a tentative D call TRBD2 (6 bases). This CDR3 contains 13 residues. Trimming shortened V by 3 bases and J by 2 bases, and 8 bases separated the two germline ends. The germline V gene has CDR1 LGHNA and CDR2 YSLEER. Here the CDR3 DNA reads TGCGCCAGCAGCCAGGGGGGAACCTACGAGCAGTACTTC. It encodes CASSQGGTYEQYF.

This clonotype was seen at least ten times. The chain is built from TRBV19 and TRBJ1-5; D is unclear. This CDR3 is 15 amino acids long. V lost 7 bases and J lost 1, with 14 bases in between. CDR1 and CDR2 from the germline V gene are LNHDA and SQIVND (reference sequence). CDR3 coding DNA: TGTGCCAGTAACACTCTAGAGCAGAGCAATCAGCCCCAGCATTTT. As protein: CASNTLEQSNQPQHF.

Comments on this clonotype: The CDR3 end shows no conserved phenylalanine or tryptophan, and so a read error is likely. The chain carries TRBV12-3 or TRBV12-4 and TRBJ2-1; D possibly corresponds to TRBD1 (7 bases). CDR3 size: 17 residues. The V gene lost 0 bases and the J gene lost 5 bases, with 17 bases spanning the gap. CDR3 DNA: TGTGCCAGCAGTTTAGCGCTTGGCAGGGGGGACCACAATGAGCAGTTCTGC. Its protein product is CASSLALGRGDHNEQFC.

This clonotype was observed many times. V gene TRBV7-9 combines with J gene TRBJ1-4; D is possibly TRBD1 (6 bases). Per the germline V gene, CDR1 is SEHNR and CDR2 is FQNEAQ (reference sequence). The CDR3 is made up of 17 amino acids. Trimming stripped 1 base from V and 0 bases from J, with 12 bases between. CDR3 region: CASSLEGDSPTNEKLFF. In DNA, the CDR3 is TGTGCCAGCAGCTTAGAGGGGGACTCTCCAACTAATGAAAAACTGTTTTTT. Full variable domain (remainder filled in from reference TRBV7-9 and TRBJ1-4): DTGVSQNPRHKITKRGQNVTFRCDPISEHNRLYWYRQTLGQGPEFLTYFQNEAQLEKSRLLSDRFSAERPKGSFSTLEIQRTEQGDSAMYLCASSLEGDSPTNEKLFFGSGTQLSVL.

In this sample, this clonotype turned up many times. The J gene is TRBJ1-2, the V gene TRBV7-9; D may be TRBD1 (5 bases). The germline V gene has CDR1 SEHNR and CDR2 FQNEAQ (reference sequence). V lost 2 bases and J 0 bases, leaving 16 bases between the germline ends. CDR3 length: 17 amino acids. Here the CDR3 DNA reads TGTGCCAGCAGCTTATTGGAACGGCAGGGCGCTAACTATGGCTACACCTTC. Its protein product is CASSLLERQGANYGYTF.

This clonotype was seen ten or more times. The chain uses TRBV7-9 and TRBJ2-2, with a tentative D call TRBD1 (6 bases). The germline V and J ends were trimmed by 4 bases and 2 bases, with 14 bases remaining between them. This CDR3 contains 16 residues. Germline CDR1 reads SEHNR; CDR2 reads FQNEAQ (reference sequence). The CDR3 here is CASSSNRDTNTGELFF. The CDR3 DNA is TGTGCCAGCAGCTCAAACCGGGACACTAACACCGGGGAGCTGTTTTTT.

This clonotype appeared many times. The chain couples TRBV27 to TRBJ1-2; 7 positions agree with TRBD1. Germline lookup yields CDR1 MNHEY and CDR2 SMNVEV (reference sequence). J gave up 2 bases and V 0 bases, and 0 bases lay outside the gene matches. CDR3 length: 14 residues. The CDR3 sequence is CASSLSTGNYGYTF. For the CDR3, the DNA is TGTGCCAGCAGTTTATCGACAGGGAACTATGGCTACACCTTC.

This clonotype was seen a handful of times. The chain recombines TRBV7-9 with TRBJ2-5; 7 positions match TRBD2. Germline CDR1 and CDR2: SEHNR and FQNEAQ (reference sequence). The CDR3 sequence is 15 residues long. With V trimmed by 4 bases and J by 3 bases, 8 bases remained unmatched. The CDR3 region has the DNA TGTGCCAGCAGCTACTCCGGGGGGTCGAAAGAGACCCAGTACTTC. Protein product: CASSYSGGSKETQYF.

Notes on this clonotype: The conserved final phenylalanine or tryptophan is absent from the CDR3, which likely points to a read error. The chain combines TRBV6-5 with TRBJ2-2; D unclear. This CDR3 is built from 14 residues. V was clipped by 7 bases and J by 5 bases, with 14 bases between them. Germline lookup yields CDR1 MNHEY and CDR2 SVGAGI. The CDR3 loop reads CASIDEGWTGELFL. The CDR3, as DNA: TGTGCCAGCATCGATGAAGGATGGACCGGGGAGCTGTTTCTT.

This clonotype was found many times. The genes are TRBV7-9 and TRBJ1-1, with a weak D call TRBD1 (6 bases). Germline CDR1 SEHNR, CDR2 FQNEAQ (reference sequence). Trimming cost V 4 bases and J 0 bases, with 18 bases left between them. This CDR3 spans 17 amino acids. CDR3 DNA: TGTGCCAGCAGCTCCCAGGGGTCAGGGGCGTTGAACACTGAAGCTTTCTTT. It translates to CASSSQGSGALNTEAFF.

In its sample, this clonotype ranks as medium-sized. The V gene is TRBV12-3 or TRBV12-4, the J gene TRBJ1-6, with D possibly being TRBD1 (5 bases). V dropped 7 bases and J dropped 10 bases, with 20 bases sitting between them. This CDR3 comprises 15 residues. The CDR3 here is CASTYSGGLESPLHF. The CDR3 DNA follows: TGTGCCAGCACCTACTCTGGGGGGTTAGAATCACCCCTCCACTTT.

This clonotype was detected many times. The CDR3 protein is CASRRTEGLAKNIQYF. The CDR3 coding sequence is TGTGCCAGCAGGAGGACGGAGGGGCTAGCCAAAAACATTCAGTACTTC. The chain couples TRBV6-1 to TRBJ2-4, with D maybe TRBD2 (6 bases). V was shortened by 6 bases and J by 0 bases, with 15 bases between the two germline ends. Germline V gene data show CDR1 as MNHNS and CDR2 as SASEGT. The CDR3 contains 16 residues.

At least ten counts were recorded for this clonotype. V usage is TRBV7-9 and J usage is TRBJ1-1; 12 bases match TRBD1. The CDR3 has 19 amino acids. CDR1 is SEHNR and CDR2 is FQNEAQ in the germline V gene (reference sequence). V lost 5 bases, J lost 5 bases, and 18 bases stayed unmatched. Written as DNA, the CDR3 is TGTGCCAGCAGCCAGGGGGTTATCCCGGGACAGGGGGCAAGAACTGAAGCTTTCTTT. Its protein product is CASSQGVIPGQGARTEAFF. The variable domain in full, with the rest retrieved from reference TRBV7-9 and TRBJ1-1, is DTGVSQNPRHKITKRGQNVTFRCDPISEHNRLYWYRQTLGQGPEFLTYFQNEAQLEKSRLLSDRFSAERPKGSFSTLEIQRTEQGDSAMYLCASSQGVIPGQGARTEAFFGQGTRLTVV.

This clonotype was detected many times. The chain is built from TRBV12-3 or TRBV12-4 and TRBJ1-2; 8 positions agree with TRBD1. CDR3 length: 15 amino acids. V dropped 5 bases and J dropped 6; count of bases not matched to a gene: 11. The CDR3 DNA sequence: TGTGCCAGCAGTCCCTCGACAGGGGCGCTGGATGGCTACACCTTC. Residues: CASSPSTGALDGYTF.